The source of this T cell receptor beta chain is a study of cytomegalovirus exposure and HLA in healthy donors. Per the germline V gene, CDR1 is LGHNA and CDR2 is YNFKEQ. This CDR3 has 17 residues. V shed 4 bases and J 5 bases; nucleotides not matched to a gene: 9. Primers: 60 Vbeta forward and 13 Jbeta reverse. Profiled with immunoSEQ multiplex PCR; TCRdb holds only in-frame clones, not every one. The sample holds 150,000 to 200,000 clones, about 80% seen once. The sequence was collected from a man aged 35 to 55 in good health and CMV-seropositive. V is TRBV4-2 and J is TRBJ2-3, with TRBD2 matching over 13 bases. Sequenced: PBMCs. The chain's CDR3 is CASSRTSGRGEKDTQYF. CDR3 nucleotide sequence: TGTGCCAGCAGCCGGACTAGCGGGAGAGGAGAAAAAGATACGCAGTATTTT.